The 8 T cell receptor beta chains below were found in one sample sequenced in a study of shared T cell receptors in the human thymus. Method: immunoSEQ multiplex PCR; TCRdb's copy keeps in-frame clones and lacks some. The sample yields some 760,000 clones, 70% to 90% seen once. These same records also appear under a second study, on human thymus T cells.

Material for sequencing was thymocytes. The receptors originated from a girl in the first two years of life with a congenital heart defect.

This clone was counted only a few times. The V call is TRBV9, the J call TRBJ1-2; the match to TRBD1 covers 7 bases. This CDR3 has 15 residues. Germline loops: CDR1 SGDLS, CDR2 YYNGEE. The ends lost 0 bases at V and 6 bases at J; junction bases unmatched: 8. The CDR3 region is CASSVARGQDHGYTF. In nucleotides, the CDR3 is TGTGCCAGCAGCGTAGCTAGGGGGCAGGACCATGGCTACACCTTC.

The chain couples TRBV21-1 to TRBJ1-1. TRBV21-1 corresponds to a pseudogene. The CDR3 covers 18 residues. CDR3 coding DNA: TGTGCCAGCAGCAAAGTTCGCAGGTGGGGACTAATGAACACTGAAGCTTTCTTT. As protein: CASSKVRRWGLMNTEAFF.

The chain recombines TRBV7-4 with TRBJ1-1; a possible D gene is TRBD1 (5 bases). V lost 4 bases, J lost 0 bases, and 12 bases lay in between. The CDR3 totals 15 residues. CDR1 and CDR2 from the germline V gene are SGHVT and SQSDAQ. CDR3 amino acids: CASSSDTRLNTEAFF. CDR3 bases: TGTGCCAGCAGCTCGGACACCCGTTTGAACACTGAAGCTTTCTTT.

The chain joins TRBV5-1 to TRBJ2-7, with 7 bases lining up with TRBD1. The ends lost 3 bases at V and 4 bases at J; junction bases unmatched: 10. There are 15 residues in the CDR3. The germline gives CDR1 SGHRS, CDR2 YFSETQ. CDR3 DNA: TGCGCCAGCAGCTCCACGGGACAGAGGGGATACGAGCAGTACTTC. Translated, it gives CASSSTGQRGYEQYF.

J is TRBJ1-4 and V is TRBV27, with D uncertain. The CDR3 spans 15 residues. V lost 6 bases, J lost 11 bases, and 22 bases lay in between. Looked up from germline, CDR1 is MNHEY and CDR2 is SMNVEV (reference sequence). Here the CDR3 DNA reads TGTGCCAGCAGCCGGGTACCTGGTTACGGGTGGAAACTGTTTTTT. Its protein is CASSRVPGYGWKLFF.

This clone was recorded once. The rearrangement uses TRBV7-6 and TRBJ2-1; D possibly corresponds to TRBD2 (5 bases). The CDR3 has 13 residues. Germline V gene data show CDR1 as SGHVS and CDR2 as FNYEAQ. Trimming pared 2 bases from V and 9 bases from J, leaving 11 bases between. CDR3 DNA sequence: TGTGCCAGCAGCTTACTCCTAGCTGGTGAGCAGTTCTTC. Translating gives CASSLLLAGEQFF.

The genes are TRBV15 and TRBJ1-5, with D possibly matching TRBD1 (6 bases). CDR1 LNHNV and CDR2 YYDKDF come from the germline V gene (reference sequence). The ends were cut back, 0 bases at V and 1 base at J, with 13 bases in the middle. The CDR3 consists of 17 residues. The CDR3: CATSRDPQGKSNQPQHF. The CDR3 coding sequence is TGTGCCACCAGCAGAGATCCCCAGGGGAAAAGCAATCAGCCCCAGCATTTT.

The chain uses TRBV7-3 and TRBJ1-6; D is possibly TRBD1 (5 bases). V lost 0 bases, J lost 13 bases, and 10 bases lay in between. This CDR3 has 13 amino acids. Germline loops: CDR1 SGHTA, CDR2 FQGTGA. The CDR3 nucleotides read TGTGCCAGCAGCTTAACGGGAGGGGACCCCCTCCACTTT. Translated: CASSLTGGDPLHF.